These 5 T cell receptor beta chains came from one sample sequenced in a study of blood T cell repertoires in COVID-19. TCRdb's copy holds only in-frame clones and misses some; the assay was immunoSEQ multiplex PCR. The sample contains approximately 300,000 clones, over 75% of which appear only once. The source material was peripheral blood. These receptors came from a woman aged 30 to 39 with COVID-19, enrolled during active disease.

This sequence joins TRBV6-2 or TRBV6-3 and TRBJ2-4; unclear D gene. The V gene's germline CDR1 is MNHEY and CDR2 SVGEGT. Deletions cut 4 bases from V and 0 bases from J, with 13 bases between. This CDR3 has 16 amino acids. CDR3 nucleotides: TGTGCCAGCAGTTCCGCCCCTACGCTAGCCAAAAACATTCAGTACTTC. Translation: CASSSAPTLAKNIQYF.

The V gene is TRBV5-1, the J gene TRBJ2-3, with 15 positions matching TRBD2. The J segment lost 3 bases and the V segment lost 0 bases, leaving 8 bases of the junction unmatched. CDR3 length: 19 residues. The germline V gene encodes CDR1 SGHRS and CDR2 YFSETQ. In DNA form, the CDR3 reads TGCGCCAGCAGCTTGGGAGGACTAGCGGGAGGGCCCGGGACAGATACGCAGTATTTT. As protein: CASSLGGLAGGPGTDTQYF.

This clone was counted a few times. The gene calls are TRBV10-2 and TRBJ2-1; 8 positions agree with TRBD2. The CDR3 consists of 16 residues. V dropped 0 bases and J dropped 3; count of bases not matched to a gene: 4. Germline CDR1 and CDR2: WSHSY and SAAADI. The CDR3 region has the DNA TGCGCCAGCAGTGAGTCCCCCGGGAGGGGCTACAATGAGCAGTTCTTC. Its translation: CASSESPGRGYNEQFF.

CDR3 loop: CASSAGQGASQPQHF. CDR3 sequence (DNA): TGTGCCAGCAGCGCCGGACAGGGAGCAAGTCAGCCCCAGCATTTT. The rearrangement joins TRBV11-1 to TRBJ1-5; 8 bases match TRBD1. The J segment lost 6 bases and the V segment lost 5 bases, leaving 9 bases of the junction unmatched. The CDR3 sequence is 15 residues long. In germline, CDR1 is SGHAT, CDR2 FQDESV (reference sequence).

This chain joins TRBV5-1 and TRBJ1-5; a weak D match, TRBD1 (6 bases). V dropped 6 bases and J dropped 6 bases, with 16 bases sitting between them. There are 14 residues in the CDR3. Germline V CDR1 and CDR2: SGHRS, YFSETQ. The CDR3 nucleotides read TGCGCCAGCACAGAAGGGGGGGCAGGTCAGCCCCAGCATTTT. It yields the protein CASTEGGAGQPQHF.